The text below deals with one TCR beta chain. Its antigen is undetermined. These data come from a study of shared clonotypes between healthy human individuals. Points from the study as a whole: Naive CD4 clonotypes were shared across several donors at about 5%. Estimated clonotype richness was generally higher in naive than memory subsets.

Data came from immunoSEQ multiplex PCR; TCRdb stores just in-frame clones and leaves some out. The sample holds 600,000 to 800,000 clones, about two thirds seen once. The CDR3 spans 14 residues. Per germline, CDR1 GTSNPN and CDR2 SVGIG (reference sequence). Trimming removed 2 bases from V and 1 base from J, with 12 bases in between. This TCR came from a woman in her twenties or thirties in good health. The chain couples TRBV30 to TRBJ2-7, with D perhaps TRBD1 or TRBD2 (6 bases each). Sequenced input: memory CD4+ T cells sorted from blood. The subset is: CD45RA-negative fraction. The DNA for the CDR3 is TGTGCCTGGAGTAGGAGGAGGGGGTCCTACGAGCAGTACTTC. Amino acid sequence: CAWSRRRGSYEQYF.